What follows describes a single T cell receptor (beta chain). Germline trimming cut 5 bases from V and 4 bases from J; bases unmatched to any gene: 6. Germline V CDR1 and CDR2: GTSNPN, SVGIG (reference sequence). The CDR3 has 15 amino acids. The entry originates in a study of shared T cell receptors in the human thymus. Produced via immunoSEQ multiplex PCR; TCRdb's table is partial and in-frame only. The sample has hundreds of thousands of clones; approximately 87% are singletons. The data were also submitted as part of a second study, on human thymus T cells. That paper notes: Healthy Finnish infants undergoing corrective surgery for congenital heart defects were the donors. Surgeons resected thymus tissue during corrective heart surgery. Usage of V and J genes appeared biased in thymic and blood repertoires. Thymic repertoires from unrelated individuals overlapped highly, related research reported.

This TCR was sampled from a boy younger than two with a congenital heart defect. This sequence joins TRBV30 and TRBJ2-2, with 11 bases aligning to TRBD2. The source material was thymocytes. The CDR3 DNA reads TGTGCCTGGGTGCGCGGGACTAGCGGCACCGGGGAGCTGTTTTTT. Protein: CAWVRGTSGTGELFF.